What follows are 25 T cell receptor beta chains derived from one specimen sequenced in a study of PD-1 and CTLA-4 blockade in melanoma. Repertoires were generated with immunoSEQ multiplex PCR, while TCRdb's copy carries only in-frame clones and drops some. This repertoire shows 34,000 or so clones, about nine tenths found once; its top ten account for around 6.7%. Sequencing used CD8+ T cells from peripheral blood, obtained from a patient given anti-PD-1 treatment. All receptors come from a human donor with melanoma.

The chain carries TRBV6-2 or TRBV6-3 and TRBJ2-6, with D possibly TRBD1 on 5 matching bases. The CDR3 consists of 15 residues. The germline V gene encodes CDR1 MNHEY and CDR2 SVGEGT. V lost 6 bases to trimming and J lost 4 bases, with 13 bases between them. CDR3 residues: CASRYRQSGANVLTF. The CDR3 region has the DNA TGTGCCAGCAGGTACAGGCAATCCGGGGCCAACGTCCTGACTTTC.

The chain links TRBV7-9 to TRBJ1-1; the D is unclear. From germline, CDR1 is SEHNR and CDR2 FQNEAQ (reference sequence). The CDR3 has 13 residues. Between the trimmed V and J ends, which lost 6 bases and 7 bases, there was a span of 15 bases. The CDR3 protein is CASSPSEVDEAFF. Written as DNA, the CDR3 is TGTGCCAGCAGTCCGAGCGAGGTTGATGAAGCTTTCTTT.

The chain combines TRBV7-9 with TRBJ2-3; 7 bases match TRBD1. CDR3 length: 17 amino acids. V lost 3 bases and J lost 2; bases outside the gene matches: 11. Germline V gene lookup returns CDR1 SEHNR and CDR2 FQNEAQ (reference sequence). CDR3 nucleotide sequence: TGTGCCAGCAGCTTCCCGCGACAGGGTCCTACCACAGATACGCAGTATTTT. Amino acids: CASSFPRQGPTTDTQYF.

The rearrangement uses TRBV29-1 and TRBJ2-7; 8 nucleotides line up with TRBD2. In germline, CDR1 is SQVTM, CDR2 ANQGSEA. The length of the CDR3 is 14 residues. Unmatched junction bases numbered 5, after V lost 1 base and J lost 3 bases. The CDR3 sequence is CSVEVPGGHYEQYF. The CDR3 nucleotides are TGCAGCGTTGAAGTTCCGGGGGGGCACTACGAGCAGTACTTC.

This rearrangement joins TRBV2 to TRBJ2-2; TRBD2 agrees at 11 bases. The CDR3 consists of 16 residues. The V gene's germline CDR1 is SNHLY and CDR2 FYNNEI. Trimming removed 5 bases from V and 4 bases from J; junction bases left unmatched: 6. The CDR3 coding sequence is TGTGCCAGCAGTCCTAGCGGGGGGTTCCCCACCGGGGAGCTGTTTTTT. Protein product: CASSPSGGFPTGELFF.

This clone was observed a handful of times. The J gene is TRBJ2-7, the V gene TRBV6-1, with D perhaps matching TRBD2 (6 bases). The CDR3 has 14 residues. CDR1 and CDR2 (germline): MNHNS, SASEGT. Between the trimmed V and J ends, which lost 5 bases and 2 bases, there was a span of 13 bases. The CDR3 region has the DNA TGTGCCAGCAGTCTCATCGGGGGAGCCTACGAGCAGTACTTC. Its protein is CASSLIGGAYEQYF.

This clone was counted a single time. The chain uses TRBV27 and TRBJ2-3; D could derive from TRBD1 or TRBD2 (6 bases each). The CDR3 loop spans 15 amino acids. Deletions cut 0 bases from V and 5 bases from J, with 12 bases between. Germline V lookup: CDR1 MNHEY, CDR2 SMNVEV (reference sequence). In DNA, the CDR3 is TGTGCCAGCAGTTTATCGGGGGGCGATGGAGATACGCAGTATTTT. Its translation is CASSLSGGDGDTQYF.

The CDR3 nucleotides are TGCAGCGTTGAAGGGCTAGCCCTAAGGGAGACCCAGTACTTC. This translates into CSVEGLALRETQYF. This chain uses TRBV29-1 with TRBJ2-5; tentatively, D is TRBD2 (5 bases). The V gene lost 1 base and the J gene lost 5 bases, with 14 bases spanning the gap. This CDR3 is built from 14 residues. Germline V gene data show CDR1 as SQVTM and CDR2 as ANQGSEA.

V and J are TRBV16 and TRBJ2-7; D is uncertain. The CDR3 sequence is 14 residues long. V gave up 1 base and J gave up 2 bases, with 9 bases separating them. The V gene's germline CDR1 is KGHSY and CDR2 FQNENV. In DNA form, the CDR3 reads TGTGCCAGCAGCCAATGGGCAGCGACCTACGAGCAGTACTTC. It translates to CASSQWAATYEQYF.

The genes are TRBV7-6 and TRBJ2-1; maybe TRBD1 (5 bases). Germline CDR1 reads SGHVS; CDR2 reads FNYEAQ. This CDR3 spans 14 amino acids. The germline V and J ends were trimmed by 2 bases and 2 bases, with 7 bases remaining between them. In DNA, the CDR3 is TGTGCCAGCAGCTTAAGGGGTCCCTACAATGAGCAGTTCTTC. Translation gives CASSLRGPYNEQFF.

This clone was seen just once. The chain couples TRBV6-2 or TRBV6-3 to TRBJ1-3; D is unclear. V was clipped by 6 bases and J by 4 bases, with 10 bases between them. Per the germline V gene, CDR1 is MNHEY and CDR2 is SVGEGT. The CDR3 runs to 13 residues. CDR3 loop: CASSFPPGNTIYF. The DNA of the CDR3 is TGTGCCAGCAGCTTCCCACCCGGAAACACCATATATTTT.

The gene calls are TRBV12-3 or TRBV12-4 and TRBJ2-2; D possibly corresponds to TRBD1 (5 bases). The length of the CDR3 is 12 residues. V gave up 8 bases and J gave up 7 bases, with 11 bases separating them. CDR3 DNA sequence: TGTGCCAGCTCAGGGTCTATCGGGGAGCTGTTTTTT. It translates to CASSGSIGELFF.

As DNA, the CDR3 is TGTGCCAGCAGTTTAAGGCGGGATTACACTGAAGCTTTCTTT. This gives the protein CASSLRRDYTEAFF. The V and J genes are TRBV27 and TRBJ1-1; no clear D. CDR3 length equals 14 residues. The germline V gene encodes CDR1 MNHEY and CDR2 SMNVEV (reference sequence). V lost 2 bases to trimming and J lost 3 bases, with 10 bases between them.

J is TRBJ2-3 and V is TRBV7-9; D is unclear. CDR1 is SEHNR and CDR2 is FQNEAQ in the germline V gene (reference sequence). This CDR3 region has 12 residues. The V end lost 4 bases, the J end lost 9 bases, and 11 bases lay between the germline ends. The CDR3 nucleotides are TGTGCCAGCAGCTCGACCCCCGCAACGCAGTATTTT. Amino acid sequence: CASSSTPATQYF.

The chain carries TRBV7-8 and TRBJ1-5; D is unclear. Trimming took 0 bases from V and 6 from J, leaving 9 bases between them. The CDR3 has 14 amino acids. Germline V gene data show CDR1 as SGHVS and CDR2 as FQNEAQ. DNA of the CDR3: TGTGCCAGCAGCTTAGCCCTCGGATTTCAGCCCCAGCATTTT. Its protein is CASSLALGFQPQHF.

The chain carries TRBV15 and TRBJ2-7, with D unresolved. Germline V gene data show CDR1 as LNHNV and CDR2 as YYDKDF (reference sequence). Deletions cut 0 bases from V and 2 bases from J, with 5 bases between. The CDR3 runs 13 residues. CDR3: CATSRDRTYEQYF. The CDR3 nucleotides read TGTGCCACCAGCAGAGATAGGACCTACGAGCAGTACTTC.

V usage is TRBV7-8 and J usage is TRBJ1-2; D remains ambiguous. V lost 3 bases and J 2 bases, leaving 13 bases between the germline ends. Germline CDR1 SGHVS, CDR2 FQNEAQ. This CDR3 has 15 residues. The chain's CDR3 is CASSLAATLNYGYTF. Here the CDR3 DNA reads TGTGCCAGCAGCTTGGCCGCCACATTAAACTATGGCTACACCTTC.

The V call is TRBV27, the J call TRBJ2-1; either TRBD1 or TRBD2 may supply D (6 bases each). CDR3 size: 16 residues. The V gene's germline CDR1 is MNHEY and CDR2 SMNVEV (reference sequence). Trimming removed 2 bases at V and 1 base at J, with 12 bases between. CDR3 in DNA: TGTGCCAGCAGTTTAGACGGGGGCCTATCCTACAATGAGCAGTTCTTC. This encodes CASSLDGGLSYNEQFF.

V is TRBV19 and J is TRBJ2-1, with D unresolved. This CDR3 comprises 15 residues. V was trimmed by 6 bases and J by 2 bases, leaving 14 bases between them. CDR1 is LNHDA and CDR2 is SQIVND in the germline V gene (reference sequence). CDR3 protein: CASSETQAAYNEQFF. The CDR3 region has the DNA TGTGCCAGTAGCGAGACTCAGGCGGCCTACAATGAGCAGTTCTTC.

The rearrangement uses TRBV15 and TRBJ2-2, with D uncertain. Germline CDR1 is LNHNV and CDR2 is YYDKDF (reference sequence). V lost 2 bases and J 3 bases, leaving 10 bases between the germline ends. This CDR3 comprises 15 residues. The DNA for the CDR3 is TGTGCCACCAGCAGAATAACACAAGACACCGGGGAGCTGTTTTTT. As protein: CATSRITQDTGELFF.

The chain uses TRBV27 and TRBJ2-7, with D possibly TRBD2 on 5 matching bases. Germline-derived CDR1 and CDR2 are MNHEY and SMNVEV (reference sequence). V lost 5 bases and J lost 3, with 14 bases in between. The CDR3 is 14 amino acids. CDR3 residues: CASSPGTRVYEQYF. The CDR3 DNA sequence: TGTGCCAGCAGTCCCGGAACGCGGGTCTACGAGCAGTACTTC.

This sequence joins TRBV29-1 and TRBJ2-7; the D gene could be TRBD1 or TRBD2 (5 bases each). Trimming took 6 bases from V and 6 from J, leaving 21 bases between them. Germline CDR1 reads SQVTM; CDR2 reads ANQGSEA. The CDR3 is 14 amino acids. The CDR3 loop is CSVAPPGPGREQYF. The CDR3 nucleotides are TGCAGCGTAGCGCCTCCGGGACCGGGGCGCGAGCAGTACTTC.

The CDR3 DNA reads as TGTGCCAGCAGTTTCATGGCAGGGGGTGGGGATACGCAGTATTTT. This sequence encodes CASSFMAGGGDTQYF. This chain joins TRBV28 and TRBJ2-3; 7 nucleotides align to TRBD1. The CDR3 is 15 residues long. Germline values: CDR1 MDHEN, CDR2 SYDVKM. Trimming at V came to 3 bases and at J to 6 bases, leaving 9 bases not matched to a gene.

By sample fraction, this clone is medium-sized (0.01 to 0.1%). The rearrangement links TRBV7-9 to TRBJ1-6; maybe TRBD1 (5 bases). Germline CDR1 is SEHNR and CDR2 is FQNEAQ (reference sequence). V lost 5 bases and J 4 bases, leaving 15 bases between the germline ends. The length of the CDR3 is 16 residues. The DNA of the CDR3 is TGTGCCAGCAGCCCCCCTGGGGCAGTTTATAATTCACCCCTCCACTTT. Translated: CASSPPGAVYNSPLHF. Full variable domain (outside the CDR3, taken from reference TRBV7-9 and TRBJ1-6): DTGVSQNPRHKITKRGQNVTFRCDPISEHNRLYWYRQTLGQGPEFLTYFQNEAQLEKSRLLSDRFSAERPKGSFSTLEIQRTEQGDSAMYLCASSPPGAVYNSPLHFGNGTRLTVT.

The CDR3 sequence is CASSQGRESDTQYF. CDR3 coding DNA: TGTGCCAGCAGCCAGGGAAGAGAATCAGATACGCAGTATTTT. This chain uses TRBV3-1 (or the pseudogene TRBV3-2) with TRBJ2-3, with no clear D. Trimming took off 3 bases at V and 4 bases at J, with 11 bases between the two ends. Germline assignment: CDR1 LGHDT and CDR2 YNNKEL (reference sequence). CDR3 length equals 14 residues.